This T cell receptor beta chain was profiled in a study of CD8+ T cells in alopecia areata. Study-level points and caveats: Resident alphabeta T-cell populations of normal skin are likewise subject to sequencing in scalp samples.

Remarks on this clone: Its target is not known.

After isolation, RNA underwent reverse transcription to generate cDNA as the sequencing template. The method was immunoSEQ multiplex PCR; TCRdb's version includes in-frame clones alone and lacks a portion of them. The sample lists approximately 180,000 clones, less than 65% occurring once. This sample's treatment: oral pan-JAK inhibitor, 5-10 mg twice daily. From alopecia areata patients, lesional scalp punch biopsies and peripheral blood were collected. Sorted out of PBMCs were CD4+ T cells and CD8+ T cells. CDR3 length: 13 amino acids. Trimming stripped 3 bases from V and 6 bases from J, with 15 bases between. Germline CDR1 reads SQVTM; CDR2 reads ANQGSEA.

Specimen: CD4+ T cells sorted from blood, collected at week 24, from a patient treated with tofacitinib. This sequence was found in a human donor with alopecia areata. The chain carries TRBV29-1 and TRBJ2-7, with D possibly being TRBD1 (5 bases). The CDR3 loop reads CSVDLNQGGEQYF. The CDR3 DNA sequence: TGCAGCGTTGATTTAAACCAGGGCGGCGAGCAGTACTTC.